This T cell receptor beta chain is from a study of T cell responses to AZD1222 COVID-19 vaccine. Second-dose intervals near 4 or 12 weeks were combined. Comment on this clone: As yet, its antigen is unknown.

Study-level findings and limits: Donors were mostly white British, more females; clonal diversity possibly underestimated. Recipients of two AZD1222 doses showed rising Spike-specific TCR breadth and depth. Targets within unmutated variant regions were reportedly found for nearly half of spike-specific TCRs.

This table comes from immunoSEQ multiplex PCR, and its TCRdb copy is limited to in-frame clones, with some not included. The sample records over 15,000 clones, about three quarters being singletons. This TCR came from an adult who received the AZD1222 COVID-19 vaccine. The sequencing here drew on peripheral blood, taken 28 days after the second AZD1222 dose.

DNA of the CDR3: TGCGCCAGCAGCCAAGGGCAGGATAATAATTCACCCCTCCACTTT. Its protein product is CASSQGQDNNSPLHF. J is TRBJ1-6 and V is TRBV4-3; D ambiguous. The CDR3 totals 15 residues. Germline lookup yields CDR1 LGHNA and CDR2 YSLEER. V was shortened by 1 base and J by 5 bases, with 9 bases between the two germline ends.